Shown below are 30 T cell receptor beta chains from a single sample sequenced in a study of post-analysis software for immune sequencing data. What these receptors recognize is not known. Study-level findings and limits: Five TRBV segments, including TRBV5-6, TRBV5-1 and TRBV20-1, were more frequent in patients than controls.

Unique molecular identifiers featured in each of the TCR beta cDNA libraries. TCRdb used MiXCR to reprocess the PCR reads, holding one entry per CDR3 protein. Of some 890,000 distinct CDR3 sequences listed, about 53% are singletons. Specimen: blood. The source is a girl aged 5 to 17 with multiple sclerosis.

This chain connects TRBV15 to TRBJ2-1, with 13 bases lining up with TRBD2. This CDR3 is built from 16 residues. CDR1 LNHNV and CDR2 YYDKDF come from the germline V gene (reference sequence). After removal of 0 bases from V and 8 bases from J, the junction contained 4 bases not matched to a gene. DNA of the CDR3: TGTGCCACCAGCAGAGATCCAACTAGCGGGAGGGATGAGCAGTTCTTC. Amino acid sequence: CATSRDPTSGRDEQFF.

Here the CDR3 reads CASSHLGGNEQFF. As DNA, the CDR3 is TGTGCCAGCAGCCACTTGGGGGGCAATGAGCAGTTCTTC. The chain is built from TRBV3-1 and TRBJ2-1, with D possibly being TRBD2 (6 bases). Germline loops: CDR1 LGHDT, CDR2 YNNKEL (reference sequence). Trimming left V 3 bases short and J 6 bases short, with 9 bases between. CDR3 length equals 13 residues.

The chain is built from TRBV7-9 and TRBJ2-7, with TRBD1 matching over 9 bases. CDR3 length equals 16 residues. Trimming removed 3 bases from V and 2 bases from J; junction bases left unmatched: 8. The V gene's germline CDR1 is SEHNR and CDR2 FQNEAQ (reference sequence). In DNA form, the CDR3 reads TGTGCCAGCAGCTTTACAGGGGGCGACTCCCCCTACGAGCAGTACTTC. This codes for CASSFTGGDSPYEQYF.

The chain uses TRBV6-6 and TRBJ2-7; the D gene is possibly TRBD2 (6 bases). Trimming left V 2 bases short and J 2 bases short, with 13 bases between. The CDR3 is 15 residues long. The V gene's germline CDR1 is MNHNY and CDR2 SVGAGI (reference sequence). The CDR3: CASSYAQGGAYEQYF. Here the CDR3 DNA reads TGTGCCAGCAGTTACGCCCAGGGAGGCGCCTACGAGCAGTACTTC.

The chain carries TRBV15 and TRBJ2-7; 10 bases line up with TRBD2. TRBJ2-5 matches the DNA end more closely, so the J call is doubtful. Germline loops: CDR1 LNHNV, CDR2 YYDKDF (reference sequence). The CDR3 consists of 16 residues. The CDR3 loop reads CATSRDPSTSGLTQYF. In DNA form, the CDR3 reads TGTGCCACCAGCAGAGATCCTTCGACTAGCGGGTTGACCCAGTACTTC.

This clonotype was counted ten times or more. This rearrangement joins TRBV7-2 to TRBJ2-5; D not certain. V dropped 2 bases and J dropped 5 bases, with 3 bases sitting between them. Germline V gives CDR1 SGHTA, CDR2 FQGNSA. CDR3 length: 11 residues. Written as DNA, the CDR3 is TGTGCCAGCAGCTTAATGGAGACCCAGTACTTC. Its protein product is CASSLMETQYF. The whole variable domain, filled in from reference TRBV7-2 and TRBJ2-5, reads GAGVSQSPSNKVTEKGKDVELRCDPISGHTALYWYRQSLGQGLEFLIYFQGNSAPDKSGLPSDRFSAERTGGSVSTLTIQRTQQEDSAVYLCASSLMETQYFGPGTRLLVL.

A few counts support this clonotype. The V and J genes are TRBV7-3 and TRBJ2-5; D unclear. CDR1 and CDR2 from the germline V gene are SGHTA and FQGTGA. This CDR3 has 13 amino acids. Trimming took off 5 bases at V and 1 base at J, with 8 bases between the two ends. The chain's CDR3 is CASSLTAQETQYF. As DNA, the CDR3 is TGTGCCAGCAGCCTTACAGCCCAAGAGACCCAGTACTTC.

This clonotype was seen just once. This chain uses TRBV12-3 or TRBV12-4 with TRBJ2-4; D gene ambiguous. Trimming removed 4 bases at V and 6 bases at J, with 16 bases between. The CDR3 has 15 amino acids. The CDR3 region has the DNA TGTGCCAGCAGTTGGAGTCTAGGCAGTTTAAACATTCAGTACTTC. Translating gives CASSWSLGSLNIQYF.

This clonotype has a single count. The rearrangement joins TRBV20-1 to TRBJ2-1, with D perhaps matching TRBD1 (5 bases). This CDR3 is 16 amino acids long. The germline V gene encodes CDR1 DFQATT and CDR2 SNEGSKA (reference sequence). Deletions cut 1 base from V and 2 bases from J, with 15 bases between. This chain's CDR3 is CSARAGIDRPYNEQFF. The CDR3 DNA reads TGCAGTGCTAGAGCAGGGATAGACAGACCCTACAATGAGCAGTTCTTC.

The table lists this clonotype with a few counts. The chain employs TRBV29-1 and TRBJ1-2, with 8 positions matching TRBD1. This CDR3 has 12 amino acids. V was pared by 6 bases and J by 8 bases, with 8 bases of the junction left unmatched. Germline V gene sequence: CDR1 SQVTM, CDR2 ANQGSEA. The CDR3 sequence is CSVTTGGKGYTF. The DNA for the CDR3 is TGCAGCGTAACTACAGGGGGGAAGGGCTACACCTTC. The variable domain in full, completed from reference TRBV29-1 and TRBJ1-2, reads SAVISQKPSRDICQRGTSLTIQCQVDSQVTMMFWYRQQPGQSLTLIATANQGSEATYESGFVIDKFPISRPNLTFSTLTVSNMSPEDSSIYLCSVTTGGKGYTFGSGTRLTVV.

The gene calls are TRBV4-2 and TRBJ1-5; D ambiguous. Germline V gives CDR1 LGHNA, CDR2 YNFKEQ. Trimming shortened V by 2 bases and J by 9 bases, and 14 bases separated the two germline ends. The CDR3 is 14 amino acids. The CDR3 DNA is TGTGCCAGCAGCCAATACGGCGGAGGTCTGCCCCAGCATTTT. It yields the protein CASSQYGGGLPQHF.

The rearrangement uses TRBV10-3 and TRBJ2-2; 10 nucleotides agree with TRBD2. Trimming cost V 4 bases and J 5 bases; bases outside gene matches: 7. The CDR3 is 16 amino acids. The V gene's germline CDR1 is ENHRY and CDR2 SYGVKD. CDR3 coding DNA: TGTGCCATCAGTGTGCGAGAAGCGGGAGGGACCGGGGAGCTGTTTTTT. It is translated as CAISVREAGGTGELFF.

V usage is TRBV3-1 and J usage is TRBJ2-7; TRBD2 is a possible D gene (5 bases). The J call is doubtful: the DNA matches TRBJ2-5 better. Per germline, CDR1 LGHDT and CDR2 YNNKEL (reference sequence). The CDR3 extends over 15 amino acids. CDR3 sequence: CASSQELVVSETQYF. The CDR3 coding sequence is TGTGCCAGCAGCCAAGAACTAGTAGTTTCGGAGACCCAGTACTTC.

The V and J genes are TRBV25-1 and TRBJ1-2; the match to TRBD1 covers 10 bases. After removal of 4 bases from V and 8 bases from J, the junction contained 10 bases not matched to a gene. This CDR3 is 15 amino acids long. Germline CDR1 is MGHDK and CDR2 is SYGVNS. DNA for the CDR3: TGTGCCAGCAGTGGGCCACCCGGGACAGGGGACGGCTACACCTTC. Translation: CASSGPPGTGDGYTF.

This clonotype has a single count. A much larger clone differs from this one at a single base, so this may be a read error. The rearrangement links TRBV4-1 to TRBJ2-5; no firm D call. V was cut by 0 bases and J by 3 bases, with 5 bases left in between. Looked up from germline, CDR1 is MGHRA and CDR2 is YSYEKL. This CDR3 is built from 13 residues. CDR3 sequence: CASSQDIEETQYF. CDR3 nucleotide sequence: TGCGCCAGCAGCCAAGATATTGAAGAGACCCAGTACTTC.

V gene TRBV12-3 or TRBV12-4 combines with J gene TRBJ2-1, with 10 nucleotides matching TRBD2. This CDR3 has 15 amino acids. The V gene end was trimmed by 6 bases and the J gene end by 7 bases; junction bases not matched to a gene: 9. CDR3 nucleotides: TGTGCCAGCAGCCCCAGCGGGAGGGCTTGGAATGAGCAGTTCTTC. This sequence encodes CASSPSGRAWNEQFF.

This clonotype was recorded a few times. Here the CDR3 reads CASSVTSGRFVDTQYF. CDR3 nucleotide sequence: TGTGCCAGCAGCGTAACTAGCGGGAGGTTTGTAGATACGCAGTATTTT. The genes are TRBV9 and TRBJ2-3, with TRBD2 matching 12 bases. Trimming cost V 1 base and J 5 bases; bases outside gene matches: 5. The CDR3 spans 16 residues. CDR1 and CDR2 from the germline V gene are SGDLS and YYNGEE. Full variable domain (outside the CDR3, taken from reference TRBV9 and TRBJ2-3): DSGVTQTPKHLITATGQRVTLRCSPRSGDLSVYWYQQSLDQGLQFLIQYYNGEERAKGNILERFSAQQFPDLHSELNLSSLELGDSALYFCASSVTSGRFVDTQYFGPGTRLTVL.

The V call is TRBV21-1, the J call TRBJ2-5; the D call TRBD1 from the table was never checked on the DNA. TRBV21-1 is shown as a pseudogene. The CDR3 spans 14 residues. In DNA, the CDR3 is TGTGCCAGCAGCAAGCTAGGGAGCCCGAAGACCCAGTACTTC. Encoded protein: CASSKLGSPKTQYF.

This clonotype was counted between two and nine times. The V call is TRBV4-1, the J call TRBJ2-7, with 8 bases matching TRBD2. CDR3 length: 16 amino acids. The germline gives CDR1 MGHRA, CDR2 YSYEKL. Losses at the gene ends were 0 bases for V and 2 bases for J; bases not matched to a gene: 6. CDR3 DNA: TGCGCCAGCAGCCAAGATAGGACTAGCAGACCCTACGAGCAGTACTTC. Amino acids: CASSQDRTSRPYEQYF.

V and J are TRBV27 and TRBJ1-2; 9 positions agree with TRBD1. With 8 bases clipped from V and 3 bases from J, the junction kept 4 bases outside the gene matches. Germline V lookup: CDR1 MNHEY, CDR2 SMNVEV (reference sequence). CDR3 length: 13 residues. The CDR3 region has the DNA TGTGCCAGCTGGGACAGGGACGACTATGGCTACACCTTC. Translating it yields CASWDRDDYGYTF.

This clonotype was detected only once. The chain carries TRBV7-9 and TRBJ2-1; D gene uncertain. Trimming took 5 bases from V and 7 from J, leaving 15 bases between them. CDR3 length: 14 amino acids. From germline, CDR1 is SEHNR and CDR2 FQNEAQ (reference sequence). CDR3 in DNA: TGTGCCAGCAGCACTCCGCCAGTGGCGAATGAGCAGTTCTTC. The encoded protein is CASSTPPVANEQFF.

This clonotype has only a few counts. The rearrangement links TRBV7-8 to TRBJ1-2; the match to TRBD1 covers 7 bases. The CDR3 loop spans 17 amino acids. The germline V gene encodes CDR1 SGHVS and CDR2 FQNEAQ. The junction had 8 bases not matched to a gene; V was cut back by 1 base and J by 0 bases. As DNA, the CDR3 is TGTGCCAGCAGCTTAGTGAGGGGGCGGCGAGCTAACTATGGCTACACCTTC. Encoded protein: CASSLVRGRRANYGYTF.

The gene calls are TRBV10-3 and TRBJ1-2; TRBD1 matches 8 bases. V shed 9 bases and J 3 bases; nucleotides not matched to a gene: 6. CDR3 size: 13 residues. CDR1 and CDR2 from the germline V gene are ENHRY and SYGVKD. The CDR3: CAIVRGRDYGYTF. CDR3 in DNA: TGTGCCATTGTCAGGGGGCGCGACTATGGCTACACCTTC.

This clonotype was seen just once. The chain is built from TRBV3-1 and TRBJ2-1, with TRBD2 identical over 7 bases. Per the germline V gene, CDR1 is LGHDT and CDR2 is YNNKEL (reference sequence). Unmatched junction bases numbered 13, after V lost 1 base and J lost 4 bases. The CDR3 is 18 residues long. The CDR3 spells CASSQGSVAGVTYNEQFF. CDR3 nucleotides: TGTGCCAGCAGCCAAGGAAGCGTCGCGGGGGTCACGTACAATGAGCAGTTCTTC.

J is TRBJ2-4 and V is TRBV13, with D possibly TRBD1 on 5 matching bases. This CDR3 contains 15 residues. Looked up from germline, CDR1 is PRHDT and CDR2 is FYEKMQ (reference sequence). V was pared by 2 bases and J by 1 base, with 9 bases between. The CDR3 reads CASSLSAGAKNIQYF. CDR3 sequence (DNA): TGTGCCAGCAGCTTATCTGCAGGGGCCAAAAACATTCAGTACTTC.

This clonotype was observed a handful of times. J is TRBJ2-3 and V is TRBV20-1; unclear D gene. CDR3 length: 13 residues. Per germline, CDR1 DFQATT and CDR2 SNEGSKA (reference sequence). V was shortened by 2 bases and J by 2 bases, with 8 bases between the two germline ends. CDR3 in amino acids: CSARLGLTDTQYF. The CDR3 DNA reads TGCAGTGCTAGACTCGGTCTCACAGATACGCAGTATTTT.

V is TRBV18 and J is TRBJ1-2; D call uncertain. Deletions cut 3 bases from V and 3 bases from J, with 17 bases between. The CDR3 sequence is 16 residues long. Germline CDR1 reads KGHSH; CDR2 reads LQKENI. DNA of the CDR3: TGTGCCAGCTCACCTGGGTCACCAAAACGCGACTATGGCTACACCTTC. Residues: CASSPGSPKRDYGYTF. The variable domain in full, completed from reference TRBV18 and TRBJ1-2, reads NAGVMQNPRHLVRRRGQEARLRCSPMKGHSHVYWYRQLPEEGLKFMVYLQKENIIDESGMPKERFSAEFPKEGPSILRIQQVVRGDSAAYFCASSPGSPKRDYGYTFGSGTRLTVV.

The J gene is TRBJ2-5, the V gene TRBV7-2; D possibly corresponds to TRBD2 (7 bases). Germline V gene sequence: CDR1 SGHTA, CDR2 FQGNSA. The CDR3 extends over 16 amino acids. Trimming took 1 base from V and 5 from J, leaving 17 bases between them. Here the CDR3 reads CASSLVSAGARETQYF. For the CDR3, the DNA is TGTGCCAGCAGCTTAGTGTCGGCGGGGGCGAGGGAGACCCAGTACTTC. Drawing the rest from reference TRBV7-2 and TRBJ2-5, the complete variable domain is GAGVSQSPSNKVTEKGKDVELRCDPISGHTALYWYRQSLGQGLEFLIYFQGNSAPDKSGLPSDRFSAERTGGSVSTLTIQRTQQEDSAVYLCASSLVSAGARETQYFGPGTRLLVL.

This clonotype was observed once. The CDR3, as DNA: TGTGCCAGCAGTTTACCTCCGGGACAGGGGACCGGAGACCATAAAGAGCAGTACTTC. This gives the protein CASSLPPGQGTGDHKEQYF. V gene TRBV12-3 or TRBV12-4 combines with J gene TRBJ2-7; 10 bases agree with TRBD1. The CDR3 totals 19 residues. Unmatched junction bases numbered 20, after V lost 2 bases and J lost 7 bases.

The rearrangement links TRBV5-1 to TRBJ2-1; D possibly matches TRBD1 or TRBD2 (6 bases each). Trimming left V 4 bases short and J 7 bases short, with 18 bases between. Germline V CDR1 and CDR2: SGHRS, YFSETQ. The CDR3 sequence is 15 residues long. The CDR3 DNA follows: TGCGCCAGCAGCACTGGACAGCTCCGGGGGAATGAGCAGTTCTTC. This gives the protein CASSTGQLRGNEQFF.